The sequence of this T cell receptor (beta chain) was determined in a study of CD8 T cells in Susac syndrome. Study-wide results and limits: Acknowledgment was made by the study that its TCR sequencing and HLA analysis involved a relatively small number of individuals.

Trimming took 7 bases from V and 7 from J, leaving 14 bases between them. The CDR3 length is 13 residues. The T cells that were sequenced for TCR beta were CD8+ and CD4+ cells from blood. The authors negatively isolated CD8+ and CD4+ T cells and FACS-enriched TEMRA cells. As to this clonotype: What it binds is unknown.

Reverse transcription of about 0.45 to 1 ug RNA was performed with random hexamers. Multiplex immunoSEQ PCR targeted 54 Vbeta and 13 Jbeta TCR beta segments. Via MiXCR, TCRdb re-called the immunoSEQ multiplex PCR reads, giving one row per CDR3 protein. The sample lists about 300,000 distinct CDR3 sequences, 92% occurring once. The specimen sequenced was CD4+ T cells from PBMCs. The gene calls are TRBV12-3 or TRBV12-4 and TRBJ2-1, with a weak D call TRBD1 (6 bases). This clonotype was sampled from a human donor with multiple sclerosis. The CDR3 reads CASKLRDKNEQFF. CDR3 sequence (DNA): TGTGCCAGCAAACTCCGGGACAAGAATGAGCAGTTCTTC.